A single sample gave rise to the 26 T cell receptor beta chains below, sequenced in a study of Ad26.COV2.S vaccination and SARS-CoV-2 variants. Produced via immunoSEQ multiplex PCR; TCRdb's table is partial and in-frame only. The table includes a few hundred thousand clones, roughly 90% detected once. The treatment is: around 19 received Ad26.COV2.S at low or high dose, single or two shots; 5 received placebo; per-sample allocation not given. Sampling was done on day 63 after the first vaccine or placebo injection. The material sequenced was peripheral blood, taken in a trial of Ad26.COV2.S vaccine versus placebo. Source of these receptors: a person between 18 and 59 years old who received the Ad26.COV2.S COVID-19 vaccine or a placebo.

The chain combines TRBV5-6 with TRBJ1-2, with a possible D match to TRBD1 (6 bases). The V end lost 4 bases, the J end lost 2 bases, and 15 bases lay between the germline ends. This CDR3 has 15 amino acids. Germline CDR1 SGHDT, CDR2 YYEEEE. The chain's CDR3 is CASSLYDRMNYGYTF. The CDR3 DNA reads as TGTGCCAGCAGCCTATACGACAGGATGAACTATGGCTACACCTTC.

The rearrangement uses TRBV7-9 and TRBJ1-4; D is uncertain. Trimming left V 7 bases short and J 6 bases short, with 18 bases between. This CDR3 region has 15 residues. Looked up from germline, CDR1 is SEHNR and CDR2 is FQNEAQ (reference sequence). The CDR3 loop is CASTRAAGMDEKLFF. CDR3 DNA: TGTGCCAGCACCCGAGCAGCGGGGATGGATGAAAAACTGTTTTTT.

This clone was found a few times. This chain uses TRBV10-3 with TRBJ1-6, with 11 nucleotides matching TRBD1. The CDR3 spans 16 residues. CDR1 is ENHRY and CDR2 is SYGVKD in the germline V gene. With V trimmed by 4 bases and J by 3 bases, 2 bases remained unmatched. CDR3 sequence (DNA): TGTGCCATCAGTGGGGGGACAGGGGGCTATAATTCACCCCTCCACTTT. Amino acid sequence: CAISGGTGGYNSPLHF.

This clone was recorded only once. V and J are TRBV19 and TRBJ2-7, with 9 bases that match TRBD1. Germline V lookup: CDR1 LNHDA, CDR2 SQIVND (reference sequence). The length of the CDR3 is 15 residues. The V gene end was trimmed by 3 bases and the J gene end by 5 bases; junction bases not matched to a gene: 8. The CDR3 loop reads CASSIMGQGPHEQYF. CDR3 nucleotide sequence: TGTGCCAGTAGTATTATGGGACAGGGCCCCCACGAGCAGTACTTC. The full variable domain, with the rest looked up from reference TRBV19 and TRBJ2-7, is DGGITQSPKYLFRKEGQNVTLSCEQNLNHDAMYWYRQDPGQGLRLIYYSQIVNDFQKGDIAEGYSVSREKKESFPLTVTSAQKNPTAFYLCASSIMGQGPHEQYFGPGTRLTVT.

The V and J genes are TRBV7-9 and TRBJ1-3; D unresolved. CDR3 length equals 14 residues. Trimming shortened V by 1 base and J by 2 bases, and 6 bases separated the two germline ends. Germline CDR1 reads SEHNR; CDR2 reads FQNEAQ (reference sequence). This CDR3 is CASSLDGTGNTIYF. The CDR3 region has the DNA TGTGCCAGCAGCTTAGATGGGACTGGAAACACCATATATTTT.

This chain links TRBV29-1 with TRBJ2-3; no clear D. The germline gives CDR1 SQVTM, CDR2 ANQGSEA. With 0 bases removed from V and 1 base from J, the gap between germline ends came to 14 bases. The CDR3 contains 16 residues. CDR3 nucleotides: TGCAGCGTTGAAGATCTTACCAACCCGGGCACAGATACGCAGTATTTT. This gives the protein CSVEDLTNPGTDTQYF.

V is TRBV9 and J is TRBJ2-7; TRBD2 agrees at 8 bases. Germline CDR1 reads SGDLS; CDR2 reads YYNGEE. This CDR3 contains 14 residues. Losses at the gene ends were 4 bases for V and 0 bases for J; bases not matched to a gene: 3. For the CDR3, the DNA is TGTGCCAGCAGCCTGGGACTAGACTCCTACGAGCAGTACTTC. Its translation is CASSLGLDSYEQYF.

The chain uses TRBV6-5 and TRBJ2-5; either TRBD1 or TRBD2 may supply D (6 bases each). Germline assignment: CDR1 MNHEY and CDR2 SVGAGI. The CDR3 is made up of 15 amino acids. Deletions cut 5 bases from V and 5 bases from J, with 18 bases between. DNA for the CDR3: TGTGCCAGCAGTACAACAGGGACACGGGGGGAGACCCAGTACTTC. Protein product: CASSTTGTRGETQYF.

V gene TRBV13 combines with J gene TRBJ2-3, with 8 bases matching TRBD2. Germline loops: CDR1 PRHDT, CDR2 FYEKMQ (reference sequence). CDR3 length: 14 amino acids. The V segment lost 5 bases and the J segment 5 bases; nucleotides outside the gene matches: 6. In DNA form, the CDR3 reads TGTGCCAGCAGCCTCGGGGGGGATGAAGATACGCAGTATTTT. Amino acid sequence: CASSLGGDEDTQYF.

The chain couples TRBV28 to TRBJ2-2; D remains unclear. The V end was cut by 5 bases, the J end by 2 bases, with 3 bases between. The germline V gene encodes CDR1 MDHEN and CDR2 SYDVKM. This CDR3 is 12 amino acids long. The CDR3: CASSINTGELFF. As DNA, the CDR3 is TGTGCCAGCAGTATTAACACCGGGGAGCTGTTTTTT.

The chain is built from TRBV5-5 and TRBJ2-1; 7 bases fit TRBD2. Germline lookup yields CDR1 SGHKS and CDR2 YYEKEE (reference sequence). The CDR3 is 16 residues long. Trimming at V came to 0 bases and at J to 0 bases, leaving 3 bases not matched to a gene. The CDR3 loop is CASSLVGGGSYNEQFF. CDR3 coding DNA: TGTGCCAGCAGCTTGGTAGGCGGGGGCTCCTACAATGAGCAGTTCTTC.

The rearrangement links TRBV4-3 to TRBJ1-2; D is perhaps TRBD1 (5 bases). V lost 0 bases to trimming and J lost 2 bases, with 10 bases between them. CDR3 length: 15 amino acids. In germline, CDR1 is LGHNA, CDR2 YSLEER. CDR3 loop: CASSQDWQGNYGYTF. In DNA form, the CDR3 reads TGCGCCAGCAGCCAAGATTGGCAGGGAAACTATGGCTACACCTTC.

This clone occurred once. This chain links TRBV20-1 with TRBJ1-1, with D hard to call. CDR1 and CDR2 from the germline V gene are DFQATT and SNEGSKA (reference sequence). The CDR3 is 11 amino acids. V gave up 5 bases and J gave up 10 bases, with 14 bases separating them. The CDR3 loop is CSAGLVLGAFF. The CDR3 nucleotides are TGCAGTGCTGGACTGGTTTTGGGAGCTTTCTTT.

In this sample, this clone turned up once. The chain combines TRBV11-2 with TRBJ2-1; 12 bases line up with TRBD2. CDR1 SGHAT and CDR2 FQNNGV come from the germline V gene. V gave up 5 bases and J gave up 12 bases; unmatched junction bases: 14. The CDR3 runs to 16 residues. Written as DNA, the CDR3 is TGTGCCAGCAGCCCCTATGGAACTAGCGGGGGGCCCGGGCAGTTCTTC. Its translation is CASSPYGTSGGPGQFF.

The genes are TRBV19 and TRBJ2-7; no clear D gene. The germline V and J ends were trimmed by 1 base and 2 bases, with 9 bases remaining between them. CDR1 is LNHDA, CDR2 SQIVND, per germline (reference sequence). The CDR3 loop spans 14 amino acids. The DNA for the CDR3 is TGTGCCAGTAGTATAGCCAGTGAACCCTACGAGCAGTACTTC. Protein product: CASSIASEPYEQYF.

This sequence joins TRBV5-4 and TRBJ2-5; D may be TRBD2 (5 bases). CDR1 and CDR2 from the germline V gene are SGHNT and YYREEE (reference sequence). This CDR3 is 11 amino acids long. Trimming removed 4 bases at V and 5 bases at J, with 6 bases between. The chain's CDR3 is CASSPGETQYF. CDR3 nucleotide sequence: TGTGCCAGCAGCCCGGGGGAGACCCAGTACTTC.

The chain is built from TRBV19 and TRBJ1-1; D is perhaps TRBD1 (5 bases). The CDR3 totals 14 residues. CDR1 and CDR2 from the germline V gene are LNHDA and SQIVND (reference sequence). With 8 bases removed from V and 4 bases from J, the gap between germline ends came to 17 bases. CDR3: CASHTSPRATEAFF. The CDR3 bases are TGTGCCAGTCACACCAGTCCCAGGGCCACTGAAGCTTTCTTT.

The chain uses TRBV11-2 and TRBJ1-2; 7 bases match TRBD1. The junction had 8 bases not matched to a gene; V was cut back by 4 bases and J by 0 bases. Germline values: CDR1 SGHAT, CDR2 FQNNGV. This CDR3 is 16 amino acids long. CDR3 nucleotides: TGTGCCAGCAGCTCTTCAAGGGACAGAACTAACTATGGCTACACCTTC. Translated, it gives CASSSSRDRTNYGYTF.

The CDR3 DNA is TGTGCCAGCAGCGTAGGCGGTGGTTCGTCCTATAATTCACCCCTCCACTTT. Translating gives CASSVGGGSSYNSPLHF. This chain links TRBV9 with TRBJ1-6, with no clear D. CDR1 SGDLS and CDR2 YYNGEE come from the germline V gene. This CDR3 spans 17 amino acids. Deletions cut 0 bases from V and 1 base from J, with 11 bases between.

The V gene is TRBV7-2, the J gene TRBJ1-1; D gene unclear. Germline CDR1 and CDR2: SGHTA and FQGNSA. V shed 3 bases and J shed 1 base, with 6 bases lying between them. The CDR3 has 13 amino acids. CDR3 DNA sequence: TGTGCCAGCAGCTTCAACAGGAACACTGAAGCTTTCTTT. This gives the protein CASSFNRNTEAFF.

This sequence joins TRBV27 and TRBJ2-1, with TRBD2 identical over 15 bases. V trimming: 4 bases; J trimming: 11 bases; junction bases outside the gene matches: 3. Germline V gene sequence: CDR1 MNHEY, CDR2 SMNVEV (reference sequence). The CDR3 extends over 14 amino acids. The CDR3 reads CASSSGLAGGKQFF. CDR3 nucleotide sequence: TGTGCCAGCAGTTCGGGACTAGCGGGGGGCAAGCAGTTCTTC.

This chain connects TRBV18 to TRBJ2-2, with D unresolved. Per the germline V gene, CDR1 is KGHSH and CDR2 is LQKENI. This CDR3 is 15 amino acids long. V was shortened by 0 bases and J by 4 bases, with 9 bases between the two germline ends. Here the CDR3 DNA reads TGTGCCAGCTCACCACCAGGGTTGGGCACCGGGGAGCTGTTTTTT. It encodes CASSPPGLGTGELFF.

The J gene is TRBJ1-1, the V gene TRBV5-4; D gene uncertain. Between the trimmed V and J ends, which lost 1 base and 8 bases, there was a span of 12 bases. The germline CDR1 and CDR2 sequences are SGHNT and YYREEE (reference sequence). The CDR3 length is 13 residues. The CDR3 protein is CASSLSLTREAFF. Written as DNA, the CDR3 is TGTGCCAGCAGCTTGAGCCTGACCCGGGAAGCTTTCTTT.

The chain has TRBV11-3 and TRBJ2-1; D may be TRBD1 (6 bases). Between the trimmed V and J ends, which lost 1 base and 7 bases, there was a span of 14 bases. The CDR3 loop spans 15 amino acids. Germline loops: CDR1 SGHNT, CDR2 YENEEA. This CDR3 reads CASSLGGPTKNEQFF. Written as DNA, the CDR3 is TGTGCCAGCAGCTTAGGGGGGCCCACGAAAAATGAGCAGTTCTTC.

The chain is built from TRBV29-1 and TRBJ1-1; TRBD1 is a possible D gene (5 bases). Between the trimmed V and J ends, which lost 4 bases and 1 base, there was a span of 7 bases. There are 12 residues in the CDR3. From germline, CDR1 is SQVTM and CDR2 ANQGSEA. CDR3 sequence (DNA): TGCAGCGTTGCCAGGGCGAACACTGAAGCTTTCTTT. Translated, it gives CSVARANTEAFF.

The chain recombines TRBV4-3 with TRBJ2-7; 11 nucleotides align to TRBD2. The germline gives CDR1 LGHNA, CDR2 YSLEER. J lost 7 bases, V lost 0 bases, and 8 bases had no gene match. This CDR3 is built from 16 residues. The DNA for the CDR3 is TGCGCCAGCAGCCAAGATGCTAGCGGGGGGCCGCGGGAGCAGTACTTC. Translated: CASSQDASGGPREQYF.